This TCR beta chain appears in the sequencing data of a study of blood T cell repertoires in COVID-19 (dated by TCRdb to the early 2020s). About the investigation overall: Collaborator samples came from the United States, Italy and Spain and covered acute and convalescent phases of COVID-19. The prospective study material was composed of cDNA or gDNA derived from T cells, B-cell-depleted T cells, or PBMCs. Where available, HLA class I and class II types were taken from metadata supplied by the sample provider and were not determined by assay-based typing. Subjects who had been exposed to COVID-19, were actively infected with it, or had recovered from it provided the deeply sampled blood TCRbeta repertoires that made up the dataset. The sample metadata nearly always contained a de-identified subject ID, COVID-19 status, age in years and sex. Samples came from the ongoing ImmuneRACE study (first 160 participants) plus 1,254 subjects from 6 global collaborators. A freely available public database, intended as a resource for researchers studying the immune response to SARS-CoV-2, is where the repertoires were released.

TCRbeta CDR3 regions were amplified from genomic DNA by means of the immunoSEQ Assay, a bias-controlled multiplex PCR. As for the original processing: The number of nucleated cells in each sample was estimated by amplification of reference gene primers within the assay. To quantify the absolute abundance of each unique TCRbeta CDR3 rearrangement, sequence reads were collapsed and filtered. Productive Simpson clonality was computed per sample as the square root of Simpson's diversity index over productive rearrangements. Sourced from immuneACCESS, this table was stored by TCRdb with only in-frame sequences that have V and J called. A share of the clones is absent; for the studies checked, an unresolved V gene accounts for under half, and the remainder has no known explanation. V, J and clone size derive from that table, while D and trimming were established from the DNA sequence. Present in this sample are roughly 50,000 clones, around 86% of which were seen just once. Approximately 10% of the sample belongs to the ten largest clones.

The investigation overall reported the following: The amount of clinical and demographic metadata varied by source and participant and was provided uncurated.

V was cut back by 2 bases and J by 5 bases, leaving a gap of 15 bases between them. In the germline V gene, CDR1 corresponds to ENHRY and CDR2 to SYGVKD. Inclusive of the bounding cysteine and phenylalanine, the CDR3 is 16 residues long. The only DNA kept is the CDR3, 48 bases in frame from the first base. Each collaborating institution followed its own protocols to collect whole blood in K2EDTA tubes. For TCRbeta analysis, collaborators shipped samples in one of three forms: frozen whole blood, isolated PBMCs, or DNA extracted from either of those sample types. On this clone itself: Its binding antigen is unknown. No qualities accompany the bases; no much larger clone lies one base away.

This chain is built from TRBV10-3 and TRBJ2-2; the best D guess is TRBD1, with 7 bases matching. The sequenced sample was peripheral blood. The clonotype originates from a human donor in a cohort sampled during active COVID-19. The nucleotides read TGTGCCATCAGTGAGGAGGGCAGGGGGAGGACCGGGGAGCTGTTTTTT. Translated, it gives CAISEEGRGRTGELFF.